A single sample is the source of the 17 T cell receptor beta chains below, sequenced in a study of technical replicates of blood from a few donors. Assay used: immunoSEQ multiplex PCR; TCRdb lists only in-frame clones, some missing. This sample has 85,000 or so clones; about 94% occur once, and the top ten carry 0.26%. Sequenced: T cells isolated from PBMCs. Receptor source: a human donor in good health.

The CDR3 loop reads CASSSAGTANGYTF. The CDR3 DNA reads TGTGCCAGCAGCTCGGCCGGGACTGCGAATGGCTACACCTTC. The chain carries TRBV7-9 and TRBJ1-2, with D possibly TRBD1 on 5 matching bases. Per germline, CDR1 SEHNR and CDR2 FQNEAQ (reference sequence). The CDR3 contains 14 residues. Deletions cut 4 bases from V and 6 bases from J, with 15 bases between.

The chain couples TRBV7-3 to TRBJ1-1; D not certain. V shed 2 bases and J shed 11 bases, with 15 bases lying between them. The CDR3 has 13 amino acids. From germline, CDR1 is SGHTA and CDR2 FQGTGA. CDR3 sequence (DNA): TGTGCCAGCAGCTTATCGGTGAGGGAGGATGCTTTCTTT. As protein: CASSLSVREDAFF. The full variable domain, in which reference TRBV7-3 and TRBJ1-1 provide the parts outside the CDR3, is GAGVSQTPSNKVTEKGKYVELRCDPISGHTALYWYRQSLGQGPEFLIYFQGTGAADDSGLPNDRFFAVRPEGSVSTLKIQRTERGDSAVYLCASSLSVREDAFFGQGTRLTVV.

The V gene is TRBV4-1, the J gene TRBJ1-6; no clear D gene. The CDR3 is 16 amino acids. V lost 3 bases and J lost 6, with 15 bases in between. In germline, CDR1 is MGHRA, CDR2 YSYEKL. CDR3 sequence reads: CASSHPRQTLNSPLHF. CDR3 coding DNA: TGCGCCAGCAGCCATCCCCGGCAGACTCTTAATTCACCCCTCCACTTT.

The J gene is TRBJ2-2, the V gene TRBV5-6, with D possibly being TRBD1 (6 bases). CDR3 length: 15 residues. CDR1 is SGHDT, CDR2 YYEEEE, per germline. Trimming stripped 4 bases from V and 2 bases from J, with 12 bases between. The chain's CDR3 is CASSKTDRNTGELFF. The CDR3, as DNA: TGTGCCAGCAGCAAAACGGACAGAAACACCGGGGAGCTGTTTTTT.

This clone was observed a handful of times. V usage is TRBV2 and J usage is TRBJ1-5; 7 bases are a match to TRBD1. CDR3 length: 14 amino acids. The germline CDR1 and CDR2 sequences are SNHLY and FYNNEI. Germline trimming cut 4 bases from V and 4 bases from J; bases unmatched to any gene: 4. The CDR3 region is CASSGPTGNQPQHF. CDR3 sequence (DNA): TGTGCCAGCAGTGGCCCGACAGGGAATCAGCCCCAGCATTTT.

The chain joins TRBV9 to TRBJ2-3, with TRBD2 identical over 14 bases. This CDR3 is built from 19 residues. Germline CDR1 SGDLS, CDR2 YYNGEE. The J segment lost 1 base and the V segment lost 3 bases, leaving 10 bases of the junction unmatched. The CDR3 nucleotides are TGTGCCAGCAGCGACCTGGGGACTAGCGGGAGCGGGGGCACAGATACGCAGTATTTT. This codes for CASSDLGTSGSGGTDTQYF.

The gene calls are TRBV28 and TRBJ1-5, with D uncertain. The CDR3 is 15 amino acids. The germline V and J ends were trimmed by 3 bases and 7 bases, with 16 bases remaining between them. Per the germline V gene, CDR1 is MDHEN and CDR2 is SYDVKM. CDR3 amino acids: CASSLGGPAGQPQHF. CDR3 DNA: TGTGCCAGCAGTTTGGGAGGCCCTGCCGGGCAGCCCCAGCATTTT.

J is TRBJ1-2 and V is TRBV7-9; TRBD1 matches 8 bases. After removal of 2 bases from V and 6 bases from J, the junction contained 5 bases not matched to a gene. Germline CDR1 is SEHNR and CDR2 is FQNEAQ (reference sequence). The length of the CDR3 is 14 residues. CDR3: CASSLSQGAHGYTF. The CDR3 region has the DNA TGTGCCAGCAGCTTATCGCAGGGGGCGCATGGCTACACCTTC.

The chain combines TRBV6-1 with TRBJ2-1; no clear D gene. The CDR3 length is 17 residues. Trimming stripped 3 bases from V and 0 bases from J, with 15 bases between. Germline CDR1 is MNHNS and CDR2 is SASEGT. The CDR3 here is CASSDKPPTSSYNEQFF. CDR3 sequence (DNA): TGTGCCAGCAGTGATAAGCCGCCGACAAGCTCCTACAATGAGCAGTTCTTC.

The chain joins TRBV4-1 to TRBJ1-3, with TRBD1 as a possible D gene (5 bases). Germline values: CDR1 MGHRA, CDR2 YSYEKL. The CDR3 extends over 15 amino acids. The V and J ends lost 2 bases and 2 bases respectively, with 10 bases between them. CDR3 residues: CASSQQGNPGNTIYF. In DNA form, the CDR3 reads TGCGCCAGCAGCCAACAGGGCAACCCTGGAAACACCATATATTTT.

This chain connects TRBV6-5 to TRBJ2-7; 7 bases map to TRBD1. The V gene's germline CDR1 is MNHEY and CDR2 SVGAGI. The J segment lost 1 base and the V segment lost 5 bases, leaving 8 bases of the junction unmatched. CDR3 length equals 15 residues. CDR3 residues: CASSTRQGQSYEQYF. The CDR3 DNA follows: TGTGCCAGCAGTACAAGACAGGGACAATCCTACGAGCAGTACTTC.

This clone was recorded only once. The genes are TRBV27 and TRBJ2-1; TRBD2 matches at 11 bases. Germline trimming cut 0 bases from V and 7 bases from J; bases unmatched to any gene: 5. The CDR3 totals 16 residues. Per the germline V gene, CDR1 is MNHEY and CDR2 is SMNVEV (reference sequence). The CDR3 DNA sequence: TGTGCCAGCAGTTTATCCTTCGGGACTAGCGGTAATGAGCAGTTCTTC. Protein product: CASSLSFGTSGNEQFF.

The chain carries TRBV29-1 and TRBJ1-3; no firm D call. The CDR3 spans 14 residues. V gave up 5 bases and J gave up 0 bases, with 11 bases separating them. Germline V gene lookup returns CDR1 SQVTM and CDR2 ANQGSEA. CDR3 nucleotides: TGCAGCGTTCTAGGACTGAGCTCTGGAAACACCATATATTTT. Protein: CSVLGLSSGNTIYF.

The gene calls are TRBV6-5 and TRBJ1-5, with 8 bases identical to TRBD1. The germline V gene encodes CDR1 MNHEY and CDR2 SVGAGI. Germline trimming cut 8 bases from V and 4 bases from J; bases unmatched to any gene: 7. The CDR3 runs 14 residues. The CDR3 DNA is TGTGCCAGCTATCGACACAGGGGGAATCAGCCCCAGCATTTT. This sequence encodes CASYRHRGNQPQHF.

The chain couples TRBV6-1 to TRBJ2-7; D is perhaps TRBD2 (6 bases). CDR1 and CDR2 (germline): MNHNS, SASEGT. The CDR3 is made up of 13 amino acids. Trimming cost V 4 bases and J 3 bases, with 10 bases left between them. DNA of the CDR3: TGTGCCAGCAGTGTCGGCGGGATCTACGAGCAGTACTTC. It translates to CASSVGGIYEQYF.

This rearrangement joins TRBV9 to TRBJ2-7; 10 bases line up with TRBD1. The CDR3 sequence is 15 residues long. Trimming removed 4 bases from V and 3 bases from J; junction bases left unmatched: 7. Germline V gene data show CDR1 as SGDLS and CDR2 as YYNGEE. In DNA form, the CDR3 reads TGTGCCAGCAGCTTCGGACAGGGGGATTACTACGAGCAGTACTTC. Its protein product is CASSFGQGDYYEQYF. Full variable domain (rest looked up from reference TRBV9 and TRBJ2-7): DSGVTQTPKHLITATGQRVTLRCSPRSGDLSVYWYQQSLDQGLQFLIQYYNGEERAKGNILERFSAQQFPDLHSELNLSSLELGDSALYFCASSFGQGDYYEQYFGPGTRLTVT.

This clone was picked up a small number of times. The V and J genes are TRBV7-8 and TRBJ1-2; D is uncertain. CDR3 size: 17 residues. V dropped 2 bases and J dropped 5 bases, with 21 bases sitting between them. Germline-derived CDR1 and CDR2 are SGHVS and FQNEAQ. The CDR3 reads CASSLTTRGGSGYGYTF. DNA of the CDR3: TGTGCCAGCAGCTTAACCACAAGAGGCGGCTCGGGGTATGGCTACACCTTC.